The source of this T cell receptor beta chain is a study of cytomegalovirus exposure and HLA in healthy donors. The PCR employed 60 Vbeta primers together with 13 Jbeta primers. Some clones are missing from TCRdb's copy, which holds only in-frame ones; the method was immunoSEQ multiplex PCR. The sample yields some 80,000 clones, about 78% seen once. This clone was recorded only once. The CDR3 is made up of 13 amino acids. Trimming took off 4 bases at V and 2 bases at J, with 9 bases between the two ends. Germline V gene lookup returns CDR1 SEHNR and CDR2 FQNEAQ (reference sequence). The chain employs TRBV7-9 and TRBJ2-7, with a tentative D call TRBD1 (6 bases). This TCR was sampled from a man between 18 and 29 years old in good health and CMV-seropositive. The sequencing sample was made of PBMCs. The CDR3 protein is CASSYGQPYEQYF. The CDR3 DNA reads as TGTGCCAGCAGCTATGGACAGCCCTACGAGCAGTACTTC.